Following are 28 T cell receptor beta chains from one sample sequenced in a study of post-analysis software for immune sequencing data. Study results and caveats: In patients, TRBV5-6, TRBV5-1 and TRBV20-1 belonged to roughly five TRBV segments found more frequently than in controls.

TCR beta cDNA libraries included unique molecular identifiers. From the PCR reads, TCRdb called clonotypes with MiXCR, one entry per CDR3 protein. The repertoire holds a few hundred thousand distinct CDR3 sequences, with 36% as singletons. Antigen specificity for these receptors is unknown. Sequencing was done on a sample of blood. The receptors were gathered from a girl aged 10 to 17 with multiple sclerosis.

Notes on this clonotype: A much larger clone differs from this one at a single base, so this may be a read error. The chain joins TRBV7-9 to TRBJ1-2; tentatively, D is TRBD1 (5 bases). Germline V CDR1 and CDR2: SEHNR, FQNEAQ (reference sequence). The length of the CDR3 is 13 residues. Here the CDR3 reads CASSLARDYDYTF. The CDR3 region has the DNA TGTGCCAGCAGCTTAGCCAGGGACTATGACTACACCTTC.

The chain carries TRBV18 and TRBJ1-1, with 11 bases that match TRBD1. Germline V CDR1 and CDR2: KGHSH, LQKENI. The CDR3 consists of 14 residues. V lost 5 bases, J lost 8 bases, and 7 bases stayed unmatched. The CDR3 DNA reads as TGTGCCAGCTCAAGTAGGACAGGGGGCACCGAAGCTTTCTTT. Translated: CASSSRTGGTEAFF. Full variable domain (outside the CDR3, taken from reference TRBV18 and TRBJ1-1): NAGVMQNPRHLVRRRGQEARLRCSPMKGHSHVYWYRQLPEEGLKFMVYLQKENIIDESGMPKERFSAEFPKEGPSILRIQQVVRGDSAAYFCASSSRTGGTEAFFGQGTRLTVV.

The sample holds many counts of this clonotype. V gene TRBV6-6 combines with J gene TRBJ2-7; a possible D gene is TRBD1 (6 bases). Trimming removed 4 bases from V and 5 bases from J, with 18 bases in between. The CDR3 is made up of 15 amino acids. Germline CDR1 MNHNY, CDR2 SVGAGI (reference sequence). The CDR3 region has the DNA TGTGCCAGCAGTTTTGGTAGGACAGCGACTAACGAGCAGTACTTC. This translates into CASSFGRTATNEQYF.

This clonotype came up many times. This chain uses TRBV29-1 with TRBJ1-2, with D maybe TRBD1 (5 bases). This CDR3 has 11 amino acids. Trimming removed 6 bases from V and 8 bases from J, with 13 bases in between. Germline CDR1 and CDR2: SQVTM and ANQGSEA. CDR3 in amino acids: CSVGPDNGYTF. The CDR3 bases are TGCAGCGTGGGGCCCGACAACGGCTACACCTTC.

This clonotype is judged medium-sized (0.01 to 0.1%). V is TRBV29-1 and J is TRBJ2-1; D assignment may be TRBD1 or TRBD2 (5 bases each). Deletions cut 5 bases from V and 8 bases from J, with 28 bases between. The length of the CDR3 is 17 residues. Germline V gene lookup returns CDR1 SQVTM and CDR2 ANQGSEA. The CDR3 is CSVPGSESLGWSYEQFF. The CDR3 DNA reads as TGCAGCGTTCCAGGGAGTGAGTCTTTAGGCTGGAGCTATGAGCAGTTCTTC.

This clonotype appeared a few times. V is TRBV3-1 and J is TRBJ1-1, with D unclear. CDR1 and CDR2 (germline): LGHDT, YNNKEL (reference sequence). The CDR3 has 13 amino acids. Between the trimmed V and J ends, which lost 4 bases and 3 bases, there was a span of 9 bases. The CDR3 nucleotides read TGTGCCAGCAGCCGTAACTGGGACACTGAAGCTTTCTTT. The encoded protein is CASSRNWDTEAFF.

With regard to this clonotype: Given a much more abundant clone one base away, this may be a read error. The chain has TRBV29-1 and TRBJ1-1, with D tentatively TRBD1 (5 bases). There are 15 residues in the CDR3. Trimming took 4 bases from V and 4 from J, leaving 19 bases between them. Germline V gene lookup returns CDR1 SQVTM and CDR2 ANQGSEA. CDR3 sequence (DNA): TGCAGCGTTGTTCTCCGGGGGACCCAGAGCACTGAAGCTTTCTTT. Translation gives CSVVLRGTQSTEAFF. Combining the CDR3 with reference TRBV29-1 and TRBJ1-1 gives the whole variable domain SAVISQKPSRDICQRGTSLTIQCQVDSQVTMMFWYRQQPGQSLTLIATANQGSEATYESGFVIDKFPISRPNLTFSTLTVSNMSPEDSSIYLCSVVLRGTQSTEAFFGQGTRLTVV.

Notes on this clonotype: The junction departs from germline at one end; a sequencing error may be responsible. The rearrangement joins TRBV7-9 to TRBJ2-6; 8 bases are a match to TRBD1. Germline V CDR1 and CDR2: SEHNR, FQNEAQ (reference sequence). This CDR3 has 18 residues. This CDR3 reads CTSSGWDRMSSGANVRTF. The DNA of the CDR3 is TGTACCAGCAGCGGCTGGGACAGGATGTCGTCCGGGGCCAACGTCCGGACTTTC.

The chain carries TRBV12-3 or TRBV12-4 and TRBJ1-2, with a tentative D call TRBD1 (5 bases). V was shortened by 7 bases and J by 6 bases, with 27 bases between the two germline ends. This CDR3 spans 17 amino acids. The CDR3 DNA follows: TGTGCCAGCATTCCACAGGCAGGAAGTCATTTAGGCCATGGCTACACCTTC. It translates to CASIPQAGSHLGHGYTF.

This clonotype was picked up many times. The V and J genes are TRBV29-1 and TRBJ1-2; D not resolved. The CDR3 loop spans 12 amino acids. CDR1 and CDR2 (germline): SQVTM, ANQGSEA. The ends were cut back, 0 bases at V and 4 bases at J, with 6 bases in the middle. The CDR3 DNA reads TGCAGCGTTGAAGATCTAGCCTATGGCTACACCTTC. Protein: CSVEDLAYGYTF.

This clonotype showed up many times. V and J are TRBV11-2 and TRBJ1-1; 8 bases fit TRBD1. This CDR3 is built from 19 residues. The germline gives CDR1 SGHAT, CDR2 FQNNGV. The junction had 17 bases not matched to a gene; V was cut back by 1 base and J by 4 bases. The CDR3 DNA reads as TGTGCCAGCAGCTTAGCCCATGGGCAGGGGGCGGGTGGAGGCACTGAAGCTTTCTTT. Translated: CASSLAHGQGAGGGTEAFF. Together with reference TRBV11-2 and TRBJ1-1, the CDR3 gives the full variable domain: EAGVAQSPRYKIIEKRQSVAFWCNPISGHATLYWYQQILGQGPKLLIQFQNNGVVDDSQLPKDRFSAERLKGVDSTLKIQPAKLEDSAVYLCASSLAHGQGAGGGTEAFFGQGTRLTVV.

This clonotype was seen repeatedly, ten times or more. The genes are TRBV5-1 and TRBJ1-2; 8 bases are a match to TRBD1. The V gene's germline CDR1 is SGHRS and CDR2 YFSETQ. The V segment lost 0 bases and the J segment 2 bases; nucleotides outside the gene matches: 6. The length of the CDR3 is 16 residues. CDR3 coding DNA: TGCGCCAGCAGCTTGGGGTTTCAGGGGGCCAACTATGGCTACACCTTC. Its translation: CASSLGFQGANYGYTF.

The J gene is TRBJ1-3, the V gene TRBV3-1; D remains ambiguous. In germline, CDR1 is LGHDT, CDR2 YNNKEL (reference sequence). Trimming removed 0 bases at V and 0 bases at J, with 6 bases between. The CDR3 contains 15 residues. The CDR3 sequence: CASSQDVGSGNTIYF. In DNA, the CDR3 is TGTGCCAGCAGCCAAGACGTTGGCTCTGGAAACACCATATATTTT. Together with reference TRBV3-1 and TRBJ1-3, the CDR3 gives the full variable domain: DTAVSQTPKYLVTQMGNDKSIKCEQNLGHDTMYWYKQDSKKFLKIMFSYNNKELIINETVPNRFSPKSPDKAHLNLHINSLELGDSAVYFCASSQDVGSGNTIYFGEGSWLTVV.

This chain connects TRBV6-5 to TRBJ2-1, with 12 positions matching TRBD2. This CDR3 is 14 amino acids long. Trimming cost V 5 bases and J 6 bases; bases outside gene matches: 2. Germline assignment: CDR1 MNHEY and CDR2 SVGAGI. The CDR3 bases are TGTGCCAGCAGTACGGGACTAGCGGGCAATGAGCAGTTCTTC. The encoded protein is CASSTGLAGNEQFF.

This clonotype occurred many times. The J gene is TRBJ1-1, the V gene TRBV20-1; D may be TRBD1 (5 bases). Trimming removed 0 bases from V and 0 bases from J, with 23 bases in between. The CDR3 runs 19 residues. Germline V CDR1 and CDR2: DFQATT, SNEGSKA (reference sequence). The CDR3 region has the DNA TGCAGTGCTAGAGACCCTATTACAGGCGGGGAGCCGATGAACACTGAAGCTTTCTTT. Its translation is CSARDPITGGEPMNTEAFF.

Turning to this clonotype: Its ends do not fully match the called genes, so a read error is possible. This rearrangement joins TRBV10-3 to TRBJ2-1; TRBD2 is a possible D gene (6 bases). This CDR3 region has 14 residues. CDR1 is ENHRY, CDR2 SYGVKD, per germline. CDR3 region: CAISVGTVYNGQFF. The CDR3, as DNA: TGTGCCATCAGTGTCGGGACTGTTTACAATGGGCAGTTCTTC.

This clonotype was recorded a few times. An end of the junction differs from the germline gene, which may be a read error. The rearrangement uses TRBV6-5 and TRBJ1-2, with a possible D match to TRBD1 (6 bases). CDR1 is MNHEY and CDR2 is SVGAGI in the germline V gene. The CDR3 is 16 residues long. The CDR3 bases are TGTGCCGGCAGTTACCTCTATCGACAGGCTAACTATGGCTACACCTTC. This encodes CAGSYLYRQANYGYTF.

V and J are TRBV6-5 and TRBJ2-7, with a possible D match to TRBD2 (6 bases). Germline V gene lookup returns CDR1 MNHEY and CDR2 SVGAGI. The CDR3 contains 16 residues. Trimming removed 1 base from V and 10 bases from J, with 23 bases in between. The CDR3 protein is CASSYLGWEEENIQYF. CDR3 coding DNA: TGTGCCAGCAGTTACTTAGGGTGGGAGGAAGAAAACATCCAGTACTTC.

Points on this clonotype: Given a much more abundant clone one base away, this may be a read error. This chain joins TRBV29-1 and TRBJ2-1, with D tentatively TRBD2 (5 bases). The CDR3 spans 12 residues. Trimming took 7 bases from V and 4 from J, leaving 11 bases between them. CDR1 and CDR2 (germline): SQVTM, ANQGSEA. In DNA form, the CDR3 reads TGCAGCGGTGTCGGGAATTACAATGAGCAGTTCTTC. Residues: CSGVGNYNEQFF.

This clonotype occurred once. Just one base apart from a much larger clone, this may be a read error. V gene TRBV7-2 combines with J gene TRBJ2-3; D remains ambiguous. Germline V gene lookup returns CDR1 SGHTA and CDR2 FQGNSA. CDR3 size: 13 residues. The V and J ends lost 7 bases and 8 bases respectively, with 16 bases between them. The CDR3 region has the DNA TGTGCCAGCACCGGGCGGAGATCAGGTACGCAGTATTTT. Translated, it gives CASTGRRSGTQYF.

This clonotype was observed many times. V is TRBV7-6 and J is TRBJ2-1; D is uncertain. Between the trimmed V and J ends, which lost 5 bases and 10 bases, there was a span of 12 bases. This CDR3 has 12 residues. Germline-derived CDR1 and CDR2 are SGHVS and FNYEAQ. The CDR3 loop reads CASSRRAPEQFF. DNA of the CDR3: TGTGCCAGCAGCCGTCGGGCTCCAGAGCAGTTCTTC.

V is TRBV5-5 and J is TRBJ2-1; D is ambiguous. The V gene lost 4 bases and the J gene lost 0 bases, with 14 bases spanning the gap. CDR1 SGHKS and CDR2 YYEKEE come from the germline V gene (reference sequence). The CDR3 spans 16 residues. The DNA for the CDR3 is TGTGCCAGCAGCCACCTAGAGGCTAGCTCCTACAATGAGCAGTTCTTC. It yields the protein CASSHLEASSYNEQFF.

This clonotype was seen at least ten times. This chain connects TRBV12-3 or TRBV12-4 to TRBJ2-3; possibly TRBD2 for D (5 bases). Between the trimmed V and J ends, which lost 6 bases and 0 bases, there was a span of 10 bases. The CDR3 loop spans 14 amino acids. CDR3 protein: CASSLADSTDTQYF. For the CDR3, the DNA is TGTGCCAGCAGCCTAGCCGATAGCACAGATACGCAGTATTTT.

This clonotype occurred a few times. The V gene is TRBV16, the J gene TRBJ1-1; D not resolved. CDR3 length equals 16 residues. Germline loops: CDR1 KGHSY, CDR2 FQNENV. The V end was cut by 4 bases, the J end by 0 bases, with 15 bases between. The CDR3 loop reads CASSPRTGPLNTEAFF. The CDR3, as DNA: TGTGCCAGCAGCCCTCGGACTGGGCCCCTGAACACTGAAGCTTTCTTT. Complete variable domain (other parts from reference TRBV16 and TRBJ1-1): GEEVAQTPKHLVRGEGQKAKLYCAPIKGHSYVFWYQQVLKNEFKFLISFQNENVFDETGMPKERFSAKCLPNSPCSLEIQATKLEDSAVYFCASSPRTGPLNTEAFFGQGTRLTVV.

This clonotype was recorded many times. The chain uses TRBV28 and TRBJ1-2, with a tentative D call TRBD1 (5 bases). Germline V gives CDR1 MDHEN, CDR2 SYDVKM. The CDR3 runs 14 residues. V lost 3 bases and J lost 6, with 14 bases in between. CDR3 residues: CASSFPPAGNGYTF. The CDR3 DNA is TGTGCCAGCAGTTTTCCCCCGGCAGGGAATGGCTACACCTTC.

The CDR3, as DNA: TGTGCCAGCAGCTTACAAACAGGGGCCTGGGGGAACACTGAAGCTTTCTTT. Translating gives CASSLQTGAWGNTEAFF. The V call is TRBV7-8, the J call TRBJ1-1; 7 nucleotides line up with TRBD1. The V and J ends lost 2 bases and 1 base, in that order; junction bases with no gene match: 10. CDR1 is SGHVS, CDR2 FQNEAQ, per germline. This CDR3 contains 17 residues. The full variable domain, in which reference TRBV7-8 and TRBJ1-1 provide the parts outside the CDR3, is GAGVSQSPRYKVAKRGQDVALRCDPISGHVSLFWYQQALGQGPEFLTYFQNEAQLDKSGLPSDRFFAERPEGSVSTLKIQRTQQEDSAVYLCASSLQTGAWGNTEAFFGQGTRLTVV.

Worth noting for this clonotype: The junction departs from the called germline gene at one end, perhaps through a read error. The J gene is TRBJ2-1, the V gene TRBV7-2, with 10 positions matching TRBD2. The germline V gene encodes CDR1 SGHTA and CDR2 FQGNSA. CDR3 length: 15 residues. CDR3 nucleotide sequence: TGTGCCAGCAGCGACCAGCGGGAGGGGTACAGTGAGCAGTTCTTC. It encodes CASSDQREGYSEQFF.

This chain connects TRBV29-1 to TRBJ1-1; TRBD1 matches 8 bases. Germline V gene sequence: CDR1 SQVTM, CDR2 ANQGSEA. V was clipped by 7 bases and J by 5 bases; unmatched bases: 12. The CDR3 covers 14 residues. The CDR3 DNA sequence: TGCAGCGCTTCAACCGGACAGGGTTGGACTGAAGCTTTCTTT. This encodes CSASTGQGWTEAFF.